These 24 T cell receptor beta chains were sequenced from one sample in a study of T cell repertoires in cytomegalovirus infection (dated by TCRdb to between 2018 and 2021). The sequencer listed for this sample is Illumina HiSeq 1500. TCRdb reprocessing: public reads trimmed at Q25 with fastp, clones called with MiXCR, in-frame beta chains kept. Rows matching on CDR3 protein sequence are summarized as one entry with the most common DNA and genes. The table for this sample lists around 200,000 distinct CDR3 sequences; roughly 15% of them were counted only once. Of the sample, roughly 24% falls within the top ten clones. The sequencing input was CD8+ T cells from PBMCs. The receptors here all came from a human donor in good health (CMV status not recorded). Some clones in this sample may be carry-over from other donors' samples.

A few counts support this clonotype. The chain employs TRBV5-6 and TRBJ2-5; 13 bases map to TRBD2. From germline, CDR1 is SGHDT and CDR2 YYEEEE. V was pared by 3 bases and J by 2 bases, with 7 bases of the junction left unmatched. The CDR3 extends over 17 amino acids. The chain's CDR3 is CASSSGLAGPLQETQYF. The CDR3 region has the DNA TGTGCCAGCAGCTCGGGACTAGCGGGACCTTTACAAGAGACCCAGTACTTC.

To note about this clonotype: The junction departs from germline at one end; a sequencing error may be responsible. The DNA of the CDR3 is TGTGCCAGCAGCCCCTCCGGGACAACAAATGAAAAACTGTTTTTT. Protein: CASSPSGTTNEKLFF. The chain uses TRBV7-6 and TRBJ1-4, with D perhaps TRBD1 (6 bases). Germline CDR1 is SGHVS and CDR2 is FNYEAQ. The CDR3 is 15 residues long.

This CDR3 is CASSPDGLAPSYEQYF. Here the CDR3 DNA reads TGTGCCAGCAGTCCCGACGGACTAGCACCATCCTACGAGCAGTACTTC. The rearrangement uses TRBV6-5 and TRBJ2-7, with TRBD2 identical over 8 bases. Germline lookup yields CDR1 MNHEY and CDR2 SVGAGI. The junction had 10 bases not matched to a gene; V was cut back by 5 bases and J by 1 base. The CDR3 contains 16 residues.

This chain uses TRBV7-9 with TRBJ2-1; 11 bases are a match to TRBD2. This CDR3 spans 14 amino acids. V dropped 8 bases and J dropped 1; count of bases not matched to a gene: 1. Germline loops: CDR1 SEHNR, CDR2 FQNEAQ (reference sequence). DNA for the CDR3: TGTGCCAGCGGACTAGCGGGTTCCTACAATGAGCAGTTCTTC. This gives the protein CASGLAGSYNEQFF.

This clonotype was seen just once. The rearrangement links TRBV19 to TRBJ1-1; perhaps TRBD1 as D (5 bases). Trimming cost V 7 bases and J 3 bases, with 27 bases left between them. The CDR3 sequence is 18 residues long. CDR1 LNHDA and CDR2 SQIVND come from the germline V gene (reference sequence). The DNA for the CDR3 is TGTGCCAGTACTTACATGGGGACTGAACCGGCTTGGGACACTGAAGCTTTCTTT. Protein product: CASTYMGTEPAWDTEAFF.

The sample holds a few counts of this clonotype. V usage is TRBV25-1 and J usage is TRBJ2-7, with TRBD1 matching 7 bases. Germline V CDR1 and CDR2: MGHDK, SYGVNS. After removal of 3 bases from V and 3 bases from J, the junction contained 8 bases not matched to a gene. This CDR3 is built from 15 residues. The CDR3 sequence: CASSDSTGVIYEQYF. The CDR3 DNA sequence: TGTGCCAGCAGTGACTCCACAGGGGTTATCTACGAGCAGTACTTC.

The chain joins TRBV6-5 to TRBJ2-7, with unresolved D. This CDR3 spans 12 amino acids. V lost 2 bases, J lost 2 bases, and 4 bases lay in between. Germline lookup yields CDR1 MNHEY and CDR2 SVGAGI. The CDR3 DNA reads as TGTGCCAGCAGTTACGACACCTACGAGCAGTACTTC. It codes for CASSYDTYEQYF.

The chain joins TRBV29-1 to TRBJ2-4; no reliable D call. Trimming cost V 8 bases and J 14 bases, with 19 bases left between them. Germline-derived CDR1 and CDR2 are SQVTM and ANQGSEA. This CDR3 has 11 amino acids. CDR3 in amino acids: CSLRTSGREYF. The DNA of the CDR3 is TGCAGCCTGCGGACCTCGGGCCGAGAGTACTTC.

This clonotype has just a few counts. As DNA, the CDR3 is TGTGCCAGCAGCCACGCTGGGAGGGAAGAGACCCAGTACTTC. This sequence encodes CASSHAGREETQYF. This sequence joins TRBV7-9 and TRBJ2-5, with 7 bases aligning to TRBD2. Unmatched junction bases numbered 6, after V lost 5 bases and J lost 3 bases. The germline CDR1 and CDR2 sequences are SEHNR and FQNEAQ (reference sequence). The CDR3 totals 14 residues. Together with reference TRBV7-9 and TRBJ2-5, the CDR3 gives the full variable domain: DTGVSQNPRHKITKRGQNVTFRCDPISEHNRLYWYRQTLGQGPEFLTYFQNEAQLEKSRLLSDRFSAERPKGSFSTLEIQRTEQGDSAMYLCASSHAGREETQYFGPGTRLLVL.

This clonotype was counted ten times or more. This chain connects TRBV7-8 to TRBJ1-1; D gene unclear. This CDR3 contains 13 residues. Germline-derived CDR1 and CDR2 are SGHVS and FQNEAQ. Trimming took 2 bases from V and 1 from J, leaving 5 bases between them. The CDR3 loop is CASSLRGNTEAFF. CDR3 in DNA: TGTGCCAGCAGCTTACGGGGGAACACTGAAGCTTTCTTT.

This clonotype showed up just a few times. The rearrangement joins TRBV24-1 to TRBJ2-7; maybe TRBD2 (5 bases). Per the germline V gene, CDR1 is KGHDR and CDR2 is SFDVKD. Trimming cost V 4 bases and J 7 bases, with 19 bases left between them. The CDR3 has 15 amino acids. CDR3 sequence (DNA): TGTGCCACCAGTGACGTTGGTTCCGGGGATGGAGAGCAGTACTTC. It is translated as CATSDVGSGDGEQYF.

The rearrangement links TRBV7-9 to TRBJ2-1; 15 bases are shared with TRBD2. CDR3 size: 19 residues. Germline CDR1 is SEHNR and CDR2 is FQNEAQ (reference sequence). The trim removed 5 bases at V and 0 bases at J, leaving 8 bases unmatched. This CDR3 reads CASSGRTSGGESSYNEQFF. In DNA form, the CDR3 reads TGTGCCAGCAGCGGGCGGACTAGCGGGGGGGAGAGCTCCTACAATGAGCAGTTCTTC. Full variable domain (outside the CDR3, taken from reference TRBV7-9 and TRBJ2-1): DTGVSQNPRHKITKRGQNVTFRCDPISEHNRLYWYRQTLGQGPEFLTYFQNEAQLEKSRLLSDRFSAERPKGSFSTLEIQRTEQGDSAMYLCASSGRTSGGESSYNEQFFGPGTRLTVL.

The chain has TRBV12-3 or TRBV12-4 and TRBJ2-3; tentative D call: TRBD2 (6 bases). Trimming left V 3 bases short and J 1 base short, with 8 bases between. The CDR3 extends over 14 amino acids. In DNA, the CDR3 is TGTGCCAGCAGTTTTCCGGGGGGCACAGATACGCAGTATTTT. Protein sequence: CASSFPGGTDTQYF.

This clonotype has just a few counts. The chain couples TRBV15 to TRBJ1-2; the match to TRBD1 covers 9 bases. Germline lookup yields CDR1 LNHNV and CDR2 YYDKDF (reference sequence). The CDR3 contains 15 residues. The trim removed 5 bases at V and 6 bases at J, leaving 10 bases unmatched. CDR3 nucleotide sequence: TGTGCCACCAGCCCCGTAGCGACAGGGGGGGATGGCTACACCTTC. Translated, it gives CATSPVATGGDGYTF.

This clonotype was recorded a few times. J is TRBJ2-1 and V is TRBV7-8; a possible D gene is TRBD2 (5 bases). The CDR3 covers 14 residues. Germline V CDR1 and CDR2: SGHVS, FQNEAQ. Trimming took 7 bases from V and 5 from J, leaving 15 bases between them. The CDR3 nucleotides are TGTGCCAGCATCCGGGGTACCGGCAACAATGAGCAGTTCTTC. Its translation: CASIRGTGNNEQFF.

The V gene is TRBV7-6, the J gene TRBJ2-1, with D possibly TRBD2 on 6 matching bases. Trimming removed 5 bases at V and 8 bases at J, with 16 bases between. The CDR3 sequence is 14 residues long. Germline V gene sequence: CDR1 SGHVS, CDR2 FNYEAQ. The CDR3 is CASSTTRDFYEQFF. CDR3 in DNA: TGTGCCAGCAGCACTACCCGGGACTTCTATGAGCAGTTCTTC.

This clonotype was counted a few times. This chain connects TRBV7-9 to TRBJ1-4; D is unresolved. The germline gives CDR1 SEHNR, CDR2 FQNEAQ (reference sequence). This CDR3 spans 13 amino acids. V dropped 1 base and J dropped 7 bases, with 7 bases sitting between them. The CDR3 loop is CASSLEPGEKLFF. The CDR3 DNA reads as TGTGCCAGCAGCTTAGAGCCGGGTGAAAAACTGTTTTTT.

This clonotype was detected a few times. The V gene is TRBV28, the J gene TRBJ2-7; 14 nucleotides line up with TRBD2. V shed 5 bases, J shed 0 bases, and the junction held 12 bases outside the gene matches. The CDR3 runs 19 residues. Per germline, CDR1 MDHEN and CDR2 SYDVKM. The CDR3 loop reads CASSPRGTSGGLSSYEQYF. The CDR3 coding sequence is TGTGCCAGCAGTCCGAGGGGGACTAGCGGGGGCCTTAGCTCCTACGAGCAGTACTTC.

The rearrangement joins TRBV28 to TRBJ1-1; no firm D call. This CDR3 is 11 amino acids long. Looked up from germline, CDR1 is MDHEN and CDR2 is SYDVKM. The V gene lost 7 bases and the J gene lost 6 bases, with 9 bases spanning the gap. The CDR3 protein is CASKYLAEAFF. The CDR3 DNA reads as TGTGCCAGCAAATATTTGGCTGAAGCTTTCTTT.

The rearrangement uses TRBV15 and TRBJ1-1, with 7 bases lining up with TRBD1. Looked up from germline, CDR1 is LNHNV and CDR2 is YYDKDF (reference sequence). This CDR3 contains 15 residues. V shed 0 bases and J 3 bases; nucleotides not matched to a gene: 4. CDR3 residues: CATSRDQGGHTEAFF. The CDR3 DNA reads as TGTGCCACCAGCAGAGATCAGGGGGGACACACTGAAGCTTTCTTT.

The chain joins TRBV5-1 to TRBJ2-7, with 9 bases identical to TRBD2. The germline CDR1 and CDR2 sequences are SGHRS and YFSETQ. V trimming: 0 bases; J trimming: 5 bases; junction bases outside the gene matches: 12. The length of the CDR3 is 17 residues. The CDR3 DNA reads TGCGCCAGCAGCTTGGGGCCTAGCGGGGCAAGCACGAACGAGCAGTACTTC. Translation: CASSLGPSGASTNEQYF.

This clonotype was picked up a small number of times. V is TRBV28 and J is TRBJ1-1; D is undetermined. CDR1 and CDR2 from the germline V gene are MDHEN and SYDVKM. V was pared by 4 bases and J by 0 bases, with 6 bases between. CDR3 length: 13 amino acids. This CDR3 is CASSWTLNTEAFF. The CDR3 nucleotides are TGTGCCAGCAGTTGGACTTTGAACACTGAAGCTTTCTTT.

The chain has TRBV20-1 and TRBJ2-5; TRBD2 matches 13 bases. J gave up 3 bases and V 6 bases, and 7 bases lay outside the gene matches. Germline CDR1 DFQATT, CDR2 SNEGSKA (reference sequence). The CDR3 loop spans 15 amino acids. CDR3 coding DNA: TGCAGTGCCCTCGGACTAGCGGGGGTGGAAGAGACCCAGTACTTC. This encodes CSALGLAGVEETQYF.

On this clonotype: One junction end does not reproduce the germline sequence, and a read error may be involved. The V and J genes are TRBV7-7 and TRBJ2-2, with 9 bases identical to TRBD1. Germline V gene data show CDR1 as SSHAT and CDR2 as FNYEAQ (reference sequence). CDR3 length: 17 amino acids. CDR3 region: CASSLAPQGAGTGELFF. DNA of the CDR3: TGTGCTAGCAGCTTAGCTCCACAGGGGGCTGGCACCGGGGAGCTGTTTTTT. Using reference TRBV7-7 and TRBJ2-2 for the parts outside the CDR3, the full variable domain is GAGVSQSPRYKVTKRGQDVTLRCDPISSHATLYWYQQALGQGPEFLTYFNYEAQPDKSGLPSDRFSAERPEGSISTLTIQRTEQRDSAMYRCASSLAPQGAGTGELFFGEGSRLTVL.